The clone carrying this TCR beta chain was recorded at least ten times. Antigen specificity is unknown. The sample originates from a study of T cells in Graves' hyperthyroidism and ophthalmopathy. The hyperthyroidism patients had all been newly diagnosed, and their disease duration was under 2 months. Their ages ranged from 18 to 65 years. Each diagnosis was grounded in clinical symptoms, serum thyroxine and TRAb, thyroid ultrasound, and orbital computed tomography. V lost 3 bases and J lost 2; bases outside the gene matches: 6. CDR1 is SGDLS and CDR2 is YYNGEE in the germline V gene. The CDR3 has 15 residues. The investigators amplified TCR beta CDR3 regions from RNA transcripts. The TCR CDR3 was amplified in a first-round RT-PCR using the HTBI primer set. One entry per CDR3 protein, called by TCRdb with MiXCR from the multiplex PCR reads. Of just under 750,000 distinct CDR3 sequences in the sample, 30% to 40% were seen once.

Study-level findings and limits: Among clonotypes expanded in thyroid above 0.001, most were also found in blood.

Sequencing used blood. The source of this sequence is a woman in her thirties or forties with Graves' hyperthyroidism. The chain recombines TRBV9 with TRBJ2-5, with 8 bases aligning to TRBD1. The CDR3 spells CASSALQGVQETQYF. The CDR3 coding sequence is TGTGCCAGCAGCGCGTTACAGGGGGTACAAGAGACCCAGTACTTC.